This T cell receptor (beta chain) was recovered during a study of regulatory T cells in long-lasting Graves disease. About the study: Over 5 years of antithyroid drugs with positive TSH receptor antibodies was taken to mean persistent Graves' disease.

Findings and limits, study-wide: Peripheral blood was the sole material, not thyroid tissue. Since the sample size was small, accuracy may have been reduced.

Sequencing libraries for TCR beta were prepared with iRepertoire HTBI primers and Arm-PCR of CDR3 regions. TCRdb reprocessed the multiplex PCR reads via MiXCR and lists one record per CDR3 protein. This table has about 430,000 distinct CDR3 sequences, about 21% appearing once. The CDR3 has 16 amino acids. The V gene lost 1 base and the J gene lost 0 bases, with 13 bases spanning the gap. Germline CDR1 is GTSNPN and CDR2 is SVGIG (reference sequence). A word on this clonotype: What it binds is unknown.

Time point in this sample: persistent/refractory GD, antithyroid drugs over 5 years with positive TRAb. PBMC-extracted RNA yielded the TCR library. Staff took roughly 9 milliliters of peripheral blood and put it into EDTA tubes. This material consisted of peripheral blood mononuclear cells (PBMCs), taken when the disease was refractory, from a patient treated with antithyroid drugs. The rearrangement uses TRBV30 and TRBJ1-5, with D maybe TRBD1 (6 bases). The clonotype was recovered from a female donor with Graves disease. The CDR3 sequence is CAWSDYRESSNQPQHF. For the CDR3, the DNA is TGTGCCTGGAGTGATTACAGGGAGAGTAGCAATCAGCCCCAGCATTTT.